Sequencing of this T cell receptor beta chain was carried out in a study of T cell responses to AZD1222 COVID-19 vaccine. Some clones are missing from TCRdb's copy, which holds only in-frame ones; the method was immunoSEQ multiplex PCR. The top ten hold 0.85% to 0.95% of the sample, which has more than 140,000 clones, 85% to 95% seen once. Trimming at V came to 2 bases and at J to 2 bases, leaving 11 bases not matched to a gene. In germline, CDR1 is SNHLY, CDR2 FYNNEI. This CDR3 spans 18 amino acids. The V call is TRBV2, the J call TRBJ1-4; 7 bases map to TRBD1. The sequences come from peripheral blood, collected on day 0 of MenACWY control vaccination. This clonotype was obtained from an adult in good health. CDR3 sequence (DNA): TGTGCCAGCAGTGAATGGGTTAAGGTGGGACAGACTAATGAAAAACTGTTTTTT. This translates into CASSEWVKVGQTNEKLFF.